The TCR beta chain described here comes from a study of shared clonotypes between healthy human individuals. Using immunoSEQ multiplex PCR, the repertoire was profiled, and TCRdb retains in-frame clones only, with some absent. The data show about 2,500,000 clones, approximately 92% seen once. Trimming took 3 bases from V and 5 from J, leaving 10 bases between them. CDR1 and CDR2 (germline): ENHRY, SYGVKD. The CDR3 runs 13 residues. This TCR was recovered from a young man in good health. Sample: naive CD4+ T cells sorted from blood. Documented subset: CD45RA+ positively selected. This chain connects TRBV10-3 to TRBJ1-1; perhaps TRBD1 as D (5 bases). CDR3 amino acids: CAISEKGRTEAFF. DNA of the CDR3: TGTGCCATCAGTGAAAAGGGGAGGACTGAAGCTTTCTTT.